Following are 27 T cell receptor beta chains from one sample sequenced in a study of tumour-infiltrating T cells in Burkitt lymphoma. Using immunoSEQ multiplex PCR, the repertoire was profiled, and TCRdb retains in-frame clones only, with some absent. The repertoire holds 15,000 to 20,000 clones, with roughly 85% as singletons. What was sequenced was tumor tissue. These receptors were obtained from a human donor with diffuse large B-cell lymphoma.

The chain couples TRBV4-2 to TRBJ2-2, with D perhaps being TRBD1 or TRBD2 (5 bases each). V lost 1 base and J 4 bases, leaving 10 bases between the germline ends. There are 15 residues in the CDR3. The germline V gene encodes CDR1 LGHNA and CDR2 YNFKEQ. In DNA form, the CDR3 reads TGTGCCAGCAGCCAAGTCGGGACGGGCACCGGGGAGCTGTTTTTT. Its protein product is CASSQVGTGTGELFF.

V is TRBV10-2 and J is TRBJ2-6; 12 bases fit TRBD2. The ends lost 2 bases at V and 1 base at J; junction bases unmatched: 6. Germline values: CDR1 WSHSY, CDR2 SAAADI. This CDR3 region has 19 residues. This chain's CDR3 is CASSEGLAGWESGANVLTF. The CDR3 bases are TGCGCCAGCAGTGAGGGACTAGCGGGATGGGAATCTGGGGCCAACGTCCTGACTTTC.

J is TRBJ2-1 and V is TRBV11-3; D is perhaps TRBD1 (6 bases). The CDR3 spans 13 residues. V lost 4 bases to trimming and J lost 8 bases, with 12 bases between them. The germline V gene encodes CDR1 SGHNT and CDR2 YENEEA. The chain's CDR3 is CASSYEYRDEQFF. The DNA of the CDR3 is TGTGCCAGCAGCTACGAGTACAGGGATGAGCAGTTCTTC.

This sequence joins TRBV13 and TRBJ2-5; 9 bases agree with TRBD2. Germline assignment: CDR1 PRHDT and CDR2 FYEKMQ (reference sequence). Trimming at V came to 4 bases and at J to 2 bases, leaving 2 bases not matched to a gene. The CDR3 has 14 amino acids. CDR3 protein: CASSSTSGQETQYF. The DNA of the CDR3 is TGTGCCAGCAGCTCGACTAGCGGACAAGAGACCCAGTACTTC.

This clone was picked up a small number of times. This chain joins TRBV12-5 and TRBJ1-2, with TRBD1 as a possible D gene (6 bases). Germline V gene data show CDR1 as LGHNT and CDR2 as FRNRAP. V lost 8 bases and J 2 bases, leaving 6 bases between the germline ends. CDR3 size: 11 residues. Here the CDR3 reads CASQGNYGYTF. The CDR3, as DNA: TGTGCTAGTCAGGGGAACTATGGCTACACCTTC.

CDR3 DNA: TGTGCCATCAGTGAATCAGTGGACCAGCCCCAGCATTTT. It encodes CAISESVDQPQHF. This sequence joins TRBV10-3 and TRBJ1-5; D uncertain. Germline V gene data show CDR1 as ENHRY and CDR2 as SYGVKD. There are 13 residues in the CDR3. V was trimmed by 3 bases and J by 7 bases, leaving 10 bases between them.

The chain joins TRBV19 to TRBJ2-6, with D uncertain. Trimming stripped 1 base from V and 0 bases from J, with 7 bases between. Germline-derived CDR1 and CDR2 are LNHDA and SQIVND (reference sequence). The CDR3 sequence is 16 residues long. The CDR3 spells CASSIGLFSGANVLTF. CDR3 nucleotide sequence: TGTGCCAGTAGTATAGGGCTATTCTCTGGGGCCAACGTCCTGACTTTC. The variable domain in full, with the rest retrieved from reference TRBV19 and TRBJ2-6, is DGGITQSPKYLFRKEGQNVTLSCEQNLNHDAMYWYRQDPGQGLRLIYYSQIVNDFQKGDIAEGYSVSREKKESFPLTVTSAQKNPTAFYLCASSIGLFSGANVLTFGAGSRLTVL.

The chain combines TRBV9 with TRBJ2-3, with 8 bases that match TRBD2. The CDR3 is 15 residues long. Germline V gene sequence: CDR1 SGDLS, CDR2 YYNGEE. Unmatched junction bases numbered 3, after V lost 3 bases and J lost 0 bases. In DNA, the CDR3 is TGTGCCAGCAGCGCTAGCGGGCCTAGCACAGATACGCAGTATTTT. It yields the protein CASSASGPSTDTQYF.

CDR3 amino acids: CASSLGETAGYGYTF. CDR3 bases: TGCGCCAGCAGCTTGGGAGAAACGGCAGGCTATGGCTACACCTTC. The chain joins TRBV5-1 to TRBJ1-2; no definite D call. In germline, CDR1 is SGHRS, CDR2 YFSETQ. The CDR3 has 15 amino acids. Trimming pared 0 bases from V and 4 bases from J, leaving 13 bases between.

The rearrangement uses TRBV2 and TRBJ2-7; perhaps D is TRBD1 or TRBD2 (5 bases each). V was shortened by 8 bases and J by 5 bases, with 22 bases between the two germline ends. Germline values: CDR1 SNHLY, CDR2 FYNNEI. The CDR3 extends over 15 amino acids. CDR3 residues: CASEPRGRSSDEQYF. CDR3 bases: TGTGCCAGCGAGCCTCGGGGCCGATCCTCTGACGAGCAGTACTTC.

This chain joins TRBV5-8 and TRBJ1-4; TRBD1 matches at 8 bases. Germline assignment: CDR1 SGHTS and CDR2 YDEGEE. CDR3 length equals 15 residues. V lost 4 bases to trimming and J lost 5 bases; unmatched junction nucleotides: 7. This CDR3 reads CASSKGQGVNEKLFF. The CDR3 DNA follows: TGTGCCAGCAGCAAAGGACAGGGTGTGAATGAAAAACTGTTTTTT.

The rearrangement uses TRBV7-8 and TRBJ2-7; no definite D call. Trimming took 3 bases from V and 3 from J, leaving 9 bases between them. The CDR3 consists of 13 residues. Germline V gene lookup returns CDR1 SGHVS and CDR2 FQNEAQ. The CDR3 is CASSLFKSYEQYF. The CDR3 DNA reads as TGTGCCAGCAGCTTGTTCAAGAGCTACGAGCAGTACTTC.

The chain couples TRBV7-8 to TRBJ1-2; tentative D call: TRBD1 (5 bases). CDR3 length: 15 amino acids. Germline values: CDR1 SGHVS, CDR2 FQNEAQ. Trimming left V 3 bases short and J 4 bases short, with 15 bases between. CDR3 in amino acids: CASSFLPGGLYGYTF. The DNA of the CDR3 is TGTGCCAGCAGCTTCCTTCCCGGGGGTCTCTATGGCTACACCTTC.

The V and J genes are TRBV10-3 and TRBJ2-5; a possible D gene is TRBD2 (7 bases). The CDR3 sequence is 14 residues long. In germline, CDR1 is ENHRY, CDR2 SYGVKD. V was pared by 4 bases and J by 1 base, with 10 bases between. CDR3 DNA: TGTGCCATCAGTGTGGGGGGGCCCCAAGAGACCCAGTACTTC. Translation gives CAISVGGPQETQYF.

V gene TRBV6-5 combines with J gene TRBJ1-6, with TRBD1 matching over 9 bases. V was pared by 2 bases and J by 10 bases, with 6 bases of the junction left unmatched. The germline gives CDR1 MNHEY, CDR2 SVGAGI. The CDR3 sequence is 15 residues long. CDR3: CASSYGGTGFSPLHF. DNA of the CDR3: TGTGCCAGCAGTTACGGCGGGACAGGGTTCTCACCCCTCCACTTT.

The chain employs TRBV28 and TRBJ1-2, with D possibly TRBD1 on 6 matching bases. The CDR3 runs 14 residues. V was clipped by 10 bases and J by 10 bases, with 25 bases between them. Germline V lookup: CDR1 MDHEN, CDR2 SYDVKM. In nucleotides, the CDR3 is TGTGCCACCCAAGGAGCGGGGGCAAGGAAGATCTACACCTTC. It is translated as CATQGAGARKIYTF.

The rearrangement links TRBV5-1 to TRBJ1-1; D unresolved. Germline CDR1 and CDR2: SGHRS and YFSETQ. V was shortened by 0 bases and J by 0 bases, with 3 bases between the two germline ends. The CDR3 runs to 13 residues. The CDR3 DNA reads TGCGCCAGCAGCTTGGATCTGAACACTGAAGCTTTCTTT. Its translation is CASSLDLNTEAFF. The complete variable domain, with remaining parts taken from reference TRBV5-1 and TRBJ1-1, reads KAGVTQTPRYLIKTRGQQVTLSCSPISGHRSVSWYQQTPGQGLQFLFEYFSETQRNKGNFPGRFSGRQFSNSRSEMNVSTLELGDSALYLCASSLDLNTEAFFGQGTRLTVV.

DNA of the CDR3: TGCGCCAGCAGCCAAGATTTCGGACTAGTCTACAATGAGCAGTTCTTC. It yields the protein CASSQDFGLVYNEQFF. The chain combines TRBV4-1 with TRBJ2-1, with TRBD2 identical over 7 bases. J lost 3 bases, V lost 0 bases, and 5 bases had no gene match. Per germline, CDR1 MGHRA and CDR2 YSYEKL. This CDR3 region has 16 residues.

The CDR3 DNA sequence: TGTGCCAGTACTCTGTGGGGCGGGCAGCCCCAGCATTTT. It translates to CASTLWGGQPQHF. The chain couples TRBV6-6 to TRBJ1-5, with D maybe TRBD1 (5 bases). Deletions cut 9 bases from V and 7 bases from J, with 16 bases between. The germline CDR1 and CDR2 sequences are MNHNY and SVGAGI (reference sequence). The CDR3 runs to 13 residues.

This clone has more than one count but fewer than ten. This chain uses TRBV2 with TRBJ1-1; the D gene is possibly TRBD1 (5 bases). Deletions cut 5 bases from V and 10 bases from J, with 17 bases between. The CDR3 totals 13 residues. CDR1 and CDR2 (germline): SNHLY, FYNNEI. The CDR3, as DNA: TGTGCCAGCAGTATACCGGGACCGAATGTAGCTTTCTTT. It is translated as CASSIPGPNVAFF.

This chain connects TRBV19 to TRBJ1-1; D gene uncertain. Trimming pared 5 bases from V and 0 bases from J, leaving 13 bases between. CDR3 size: 15 residues. Germline V lookup: CDR1 LNHDA, CDR2 SQIVND (reference sequence). The CDR3 region is CASSPSRLVNTEAFF. The CDR3 DNA sequence: TGTGCCAGTAGTCCCTCCAGGCTGGTGAACACTGAAGCTTTCTTT.

The chain joins TRBV2 to TRBJ2-7; 13 bases agree with TRBD2. Germline V gives CDR1 SNHLY, CDR2 FYNNEI. Trimming cost V 8 bases and J 9 bases; bases outside gene matches: 7. CDR3 length: 13 residues. CDR3 sequence: CASEGLAGDRQYF. The CDR3 DNA reads as TGTGCCAGCGAAGGACTAGCGGGAGATCGGCAGTACTTC.

This clone was observed a few times. The chain links TRBV19 to TRBJ2-3, with D possibly being TRBD1 or TRBD2 (5 bases each). The germline V gene encodes CDR1 LNHDA and CDR2 SQIVND (reference sequence). Trimming shortened V by 7 bases and J by 2 bases, and 13 bases separated the two germline ends. The CDR3 sequence is 14 residues long. CDR3 loop: CASNRGLDTDTQYF. CDR3 in DNA: TGTGCCAGTAATCGGGGCCTTGACACAGATACGCAGTATTTT. Full variable domain (outside the CDR3, taken from reference TRBV19 and TRBJ2-3): DGGITQSPKYLFRKEGQNVTLSCEQNLNHDAMYWYRQDPGQGLRLIYYSQIVNDFQKGDIAEGYSVSREKKESFPLTVTSAQKNPTAFYLCASNRGLDTDTQYFGPGTRLTVL.

This clone turned up a few times. The gene calls are TRBV29-1 and TRBJ2-7; D not resolved. Between the trimmed V and J ends, which lost 2 bases and 3 bases, there was a span of 5 bases. The length of the CDR3 is 11 residues. The germline gives CDR1 SQVTM, CDR2 ANQGSEA. The CDR3 is CSVERDYEQYF. In nucleotides, the CDR3 is TGCAGCGTTGAACGCGACTACGAGCAGTACTTC.

As DNA, the CDR3 is TGTGCCAGCAGCGACGGACAGGGCTTTGGGGAGACCCAGTACTTC. It encodes CASSDGQGFGETQYF. The chain uses TRBV9 and TRBJ2-5; TRBD1 matches 8 bases. Looked up from germline, CDR1 is SGDLS and CDR2 is YYNGEE. The V and J ends lost 3 bases and 5 bases, in that order; junction bases with no gene match: 9. The CDR3 length is 15 residues.

The CDR3 nucleotides read TGTGCCAGCTCACCAAGTCAAGAGAACACTGAAGCTTTCTTT. As protein: CASSPSQENTEAFF. The gene calls are TRBV18 and TRBJ1-1; no clear D gene. This CDR3 has 14 residues. Trimming left V 2 bases short and J 1 base short, with 8 bases between. Germline V gene lookup returns CDR1 KGHSH and CDR2 LQKENI.

As concerns this clone: This CDR3 is also generated by other DNA sequences in the sample. The chain carries TRBV20-1 and TRBJ2-1; D gene ambiguous. This CDR3 region has 10 residues. The germline gives CDR1 DFQATT, CDR2 SNEGSKA (reference sequence). V was clipped by 3 bases and J by 4 bases, with 1 base between them. CDR3 bases: TGCAGTGCTAGTTACAATGAGCAGTTCTTC. This encodes CSASYNEQFF.